Here is one TCR beta chain with its context. This clonotype turned up a few times. This clone's antigen is unknown. One base away there is no much larger clone; base qualities are not given. This record comes from a study of post-analysis software for immune sequencing data (dated by TCRdb to the mid-2010s). Notes on the research overall: Recorded disease courses included relapsing-remitting, secondary progressive and progressive-relapsing multiple sclerosis, with some patients lacking subtype annotation. A subset of samples was prepared in parallel using single-end sample barcoding, then pooled and co-amplified after Illumina adapter ligation. The patient repertoires were compared against more than 10 previously published healthy control repertoires obtained from donors aged about 6 to 28 years. Overall study outcomes, separate from this receptor: The multiple sclerosis patient group was slightly younger than the control group. Compared with controls, multiple sclerosis patients had significantly lower normalized Chao1 diversity, a finding suggesting substantial peripheral T-cell clonal expansion. Significantly higher frequencies in patients than in controls were found for five or six TRBV segments, including TRBV5-6, TRBV5-1 and TRBV20-1. Direct clustering with F measure showed strong co-clustering of samples prepared in the same batch, prompting a batch-effect correction.

To demonstrate the VDJtools post-analysis software, TCR beta repertoires were profiled from the peripheral blood of 10 to 15 young patients with multiple sclerosis. The multiple sclerosis patients were children and adolescents between roughly 6 and 16 years of age. V has 4 bases trimmed and J has 3 bases trimmed; junction bases matching no gene number 6. The germline V gene sets CDR1 to MNHEY and CDR2 to SVGAGI. The CDR3 starts with the cysteine, ends with the phenylalanine, and has 15 residues. The CDR3 DNA has 45 bases and is translated from base 1. The receptor library was made with PCR. Sequencing was carried out with an Illumina HiSeq 2500. To reduce PCR and sequencing biases, unique molecular identifiers were incorporated into the TCR beta cDNA libraries. Approximately 500,000 cDNA molecules were obtained for every 1 to 10 million input T cells, so each molecule roughly corresponded to one T cell. The patient libraries were prepared and sequenced with the same protocol used for the earlier healthy control dataset. Within a given batch, samples were prepared together, multiplexed and sequenced on the same HiSeq lane. The study's processing was this. Raw barcoded reads were processed with MIGEC, and single-read molecular identifier groups were discarded before consensus assembly and CDR3 extraction. VDJtools was used for post-analysis of the clonotype tables, with diversity normalized by down-sampling every dataset to the smallest sample size. In repertoire overlap clustering, CDR3 amino acid sequences, but not nucleotide sequences, were matched to correct batch-related cross-sample contamination. Using fastp at Q25 and MiXCR, TCRdb reprocessed the public reads and kept productive beta chains. Each CDR3 protein appears once, grouped with its most common genes and DNA. These V and J calls rely on TCRdb rather than the paper's analysis. This sample comprises about 820,000 distinct CDR3 sequences, roughly 50% of them detected only once. The ten largest clones add up to under 6% of the sample.

Sequencing input: blood. The V gene is TRBV6-5 and the J gene is TRBJ1-2, and TRBD1 matches 9 of the central bases. The source is a girl between 5 and 17 years old with multiple sclerosis. The DNA sequence follows: TGTGCCAGCAGTTCTAACAGGGGGCTTTACTATGGCTACACCTTC. The resulting protein is CASSSNRGLYYGYTF.